This is a list of T cell receptor beta chains from one sample in a study of blood T cell repertoires in COVID-19. Produced via immunoSEQ multiplex PCR; TCRdb's table is partial and in-frame only. The repertoire has about 160,000 clones, 87% of them found once; the top ten carry more than 6.5%. Sequenced: PBMCs or T cells enriched from blood (not recorded which). The receptors stem from a woman in her forties or fifties who had recovered from COVID-19. Both conserved end residues are part of each CDR3. The D gene is left open where the match is weak. Only some rows state a clone size, as once, few, many or a class for expanded clones.

j_call,clone_size,v_call,d_call,cdr3_nt,cdr3_aa
TRBJ2-7,-,TRBV18,TRBD1,TGTGCCAGCTCGTGGACAGGATCCTACGAGCAGTACTTC,CASSWTGSYEQYF
TRBJ2-7,-,TRBV15,-,TGTGCCACCGGTACAAGTGGGCTTAGCTCCTACGAGCAGTACTTC,CATGTSGLSSYEQYF
TRBJ1-2,-,TRBV4-1,TRBD1,TGCGCCAGCAGCCAAGATCCGTTGGCAGGGGGTAGTGATGGCTACACCTTC,CASSQDPLAGGSDGYTF
TRBJ1-5,few,TRBV6-1,-,TGTGCCAGCAGTGAAGGGGTACAGGGCCAACAGCCCCAGCATTTT,CASSEGVQGQQPQHF
TRBJ2-1,-,TRBV19,TRBD2,TGTGCCAGTAGCCGCGGGACTAGCGGGAGCGGTGAGCAGTTCTTC,CASSRGTSGSGEQFF
TRBJ1-4,-,TRBV6-5,TRBD1,TGTGCCAGCAGGGGACAGGGGAACGAAAAACTGTTTTTT,CASRGQGNEKLFF
TRBJ1-1,-,TRBV11-3,-,TGTGCCAGCACCCCGGGAGACCGGGAAGCTTTCTTT,CASTPGDREAFF
TRBJ2-2,-,TRBV28,-,TGTGCCAGCAGTTACGGCGGGCGCGGGTCGAACACCGGGGAGCTGTTTTTT,CASSYGGRGSNTGELFF
TRBJ2-1,-,TRBV19,TRBD2,TGTGCCAGTAGTATAGATCGCTGGACTAGTGGTCTTAGCAATGAGCAGTTCTTC,CASSIDRWTSGLSNEQFF
TRBJ1-2,-,TRBV19,TRBD1,TGTGCCAGTAGTGCCGGGACAGGACGAGAGCGTGGCTACACCTTC,CASSAGTGRERGYTF
TRBJ2-7,-,TRBV28,-,TGTGCCAGCAGTGCCTGGACAGTGGGTGAGCAGTACTTC,CASSAWTVGEQYF
TRBJ2-1,few,TRBV3-1/TRBV3-2,TRBD2,TGTGCCAGCAGCCAAGTGATTCAAGCGGGATTTTCCTACAATGAGCAGTTCTTC,CASSQVIQAGFSYNEQFF
TRBJ2-2,-,TRBV6-4,-,TGTGCCAGCAGTGACGGGTGGAGCGGGGAGCTGTTTTTT,CASSDGWSGELFF
TRBJ1-2,-,TRBV19,-,TGTGCCAGTCACCAGACGGGGGGTGTCGGCTACACCTTC,CASHQTGGVGYTF
TRBJ2-5,-,TRBV7-2,TRBD1,TGTGCCAGCAGCACCCGACAGGGTGGAAGAGAGACCCAGTACTTC,CASSTRQGGRETQYF
TRBJ1-5,-,TRBV5-6,-,TGTGCCAGCAGACGTAGGGGGAGCAATCAGCCCCAGCATTTT,CASRRRGSNQPQHF
TRBJ1-1,-,TRBV30,TRBD1,TGTGCCTGGGAGACAGGGATGAACACTGAAGCTTTCTTT,CAWETGMNTEAFF
TRBJ1-2,-,TRBV7-2,-,TGTGCCAGCAGCTTAGTCCTAGGTTGGGGCTACACCTTC,CASSLVLGWGYTF
TRBJ1-2,-,TRBV7-9,TRBD1,TGTGCCAGCAGCTTAACAGGGGGGGAAGGCTACACCTTC,CASSLTGGEGYTF
TRBJ2-1,-,TRBV6-2/TRBV6-3,TRBD2,TGTGCCAGCAGTTCCGGGGGAGGGATGTACAATGAGCAGTTCTTC,CASSSGGGMYNEQFF
TRBJ1-1,-,TRBV5-4,-,TGTGCCAGCAGTCCTGGGGGCAGCAACACTGAAGCTTTCTTT,CASSPGGSNTEAFF
TRBJ1-5,-,TRBV6-2/TRBV6-3,-,TGTGCCAGCAGTCCCTACGGTCGGAATCAGCCCCAGCATTTT,CASSPYGRNQPQHF
TRBJ2-7,once,TRBV5-5,-,TGTGCCAGCAGCTTGCCTAGCCAACACGAGCAGTACTTC,CASSLPSQHEQYF
TRBJ2-3,-,TRBV5-1,-,TGCGCCAGCAGCTTGGGGCTGGCGGGGGATACGCAGTATTTT,CASSLGLAGDTQYF
TRBJ1-1,-,TRBV7-2,-,TGTGCCAGCAGCTTAGTCAGTTTAAACACTGAAGCTTTCTTT,CASSLVSLNTEAFF
TRBJ2-1,-,TRBV6-5,TRBD1,TGTGCCAGCAGTTTAGCCGGGACAGGGGGCTTCGATGAGCAGTTCTTC,CASSLAGTGGFDEQFF
TRBJ1-5,-,TRBV28,-,TGTGCCAGCAGTTTAGGGGGGGCGGTCATCCAGCCCCAGCATTTT,CASSLGGAVIQPQHF
TRBJ2-7,-,TRBV7-2,TRBD2,TGTGCCAGCAGTCCCGGACTAGGATACTACGAGCAGTACTTC,CASSPGLGYYEQYF
TRBJ2-7,-,TRBV7-9,TRBD1,TGTGCCAGCAGCTTTGGAGGGGACAGGGAGTACTTC,CASSFGGDREYF
TRBJ1-1,few,TRBV19,TRBD1,TGTGCCAGTAGTATAGGACAGGGATACACTGAAGCTTTCTTT,CASSIGQGYTEAFF
TRBJ1-4,-,TRBV2,TRBD1,TGTGCCAGCAGGCCGGGACAGGGGCCAAGTCGTGAAAAACTGTTTTTT,CASRPGQGPSREKLFF
TRBJ2-5,-,TRBV10-2,-,TGCGCCAGCAGAGAAGACAGGTACCAAGAGACCCAGTACTTC,CASREDRYQETQYF
TRBJ1-5,-,TRBV19,-,TGTGCCAGTAGTATAGAAGGGAGGGCCAATCAGCCCCAGCATTTT,CASSIEGRANQPQHF
TRBJ2-1,-,TRBV11-2,-,TGTGCCAGCAGCTTAGATTTGTTGCAGGGCCCCTACAATGAGCAGTTCTTC,CASSLDLLQGPYNEQFF
TRBJ2-2,-,TRBV4-1,TRBD1,TGCGCCAGCAGCCAAGACAGGGGGCCGAACACCGGGGAGCTGTTTTTT,CASSQDRGPNTGELFF
TRBJ1-3,-,TRBV3-1/TRBV3-2,-,TGTGCCAGCAGCCTCTTGGGGGGGGGCTCTGGAAACACCATATATTTT,CASSLLGGGSGNTIYF